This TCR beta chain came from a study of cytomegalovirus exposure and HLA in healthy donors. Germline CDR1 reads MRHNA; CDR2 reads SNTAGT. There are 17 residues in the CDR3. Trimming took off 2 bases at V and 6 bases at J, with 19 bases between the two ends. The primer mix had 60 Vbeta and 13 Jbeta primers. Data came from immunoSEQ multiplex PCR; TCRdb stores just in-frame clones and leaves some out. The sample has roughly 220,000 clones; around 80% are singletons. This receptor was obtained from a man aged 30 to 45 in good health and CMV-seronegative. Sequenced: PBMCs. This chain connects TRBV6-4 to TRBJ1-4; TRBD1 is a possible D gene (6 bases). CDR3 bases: TGTGCCAGCAGTGACACCGGACCGGGACACCAAGATGAAAAACTGTTTTTT. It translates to CASSDTGPGHQDEKLFF.